Listed below are T cell receptor beta chains from one sample, sequenced in a study of cytomegalovirus exposure and HLA in healthy donors. Assay used: immunoSEQ multiplex PCR; TCRdb lists only in-frame clones, some missing. The sample lists 100,000 to 150,000 clones; 80% were seen once. Sequencing used PBMCs. The receptors come from a woman aged 40 to 49 in good health and CMV-seronegative. Each CDR3 is given with its conserved first and last residue. Each record gives: J gene, V gene, clone size, D gene, CDR3 protein, CDR3 DNA. The D gene is left open where the match is weak. For some rows the clone size is stated as once, few or many, or as a class when expanded; others skip it.

>TRBJ2-1|TRBV29-1|NA|TRBD2
CSVEGGGLAAIGEQFF
TGCAGCGTTGAGGGGGGTGGACTAGCGGCAATAGGTGAGCAGTTCTTC
>TRBJ1-4|TRBV7-9|NA|NA
CASSSEEKLFF
TGTGCCAGCAGCTCCGAGGAAAAACTGTTTTTT
>TRBJ1-1|TRBV10-3|NA|NA
CAIGRGGSRNTEAFF
TGTGCCATCGGGAGGGGGGGGTCGAGGAACACTGAAGCTTTCTTT
>TRBJ1-1|TRBV9|NA|TRBD1
CASSAAGGGLNTEAFF
TGTGCCAGCAGCGCAGCAGGGGGCGGACTGAACACTGAAGCTTTCTTT
>TRBJ1-3|TRBV5-6|NA|NA
CASSLGVKGTNGNTIYF
TGTGCCAGCAGCTTGGGTGTAAAGGGGACAAATGGAAACACCATATATTTT
>TRBJ2-2|TRBV6-6|NA|NA
CASSYQPLLGTGELFF
TGTGCCAGCAGTTACCAACCACTACTAGGGACCGGGGAGCTGTTTTTT
>TRBJ2-1|TRBV4-3|NA|TRBD2
CASSPGGLAGSYNEQFF
TGCGCCAGCAGCCCTGGGGGGCTAGCGGGCTCCTACAATGAGCAGTTCTTC
>TRBJ1-5|TRBV2|NA|NA
CASRPDGQGPQHF
TGTGCCAGCAGACCGGACGGCCAGGGGCCCCAGCATTTT
>TRBJ1-4|TRBV2|NA|NA
CASGTGEKLFF
TGTGCCAGCGGGACTGGAGAAAAACTGTTTTTT
>TRBJ2-7|TRBV12-5|NA|TRBD1
CASGLGTGVVRGQYF
TGTGCTAGTGGTTTGGGGACAGGGGTCGTACGCGGGCAGTACTTC
>TRBJ1-2|TRBV6-1|NA|NA
CASRIRVGGRESYTF
TGTGCCAGCAGGATCCGCGTCGGGGGGCGAGAGAGCTACACCTTC
>TRBJ1-4|TRBV9|NA|NA
CASSVGPQATEKLFF
TGTGCCAGCAGCGTAGGGCCACAGGCAACTGAAAAACTGTTTTTT
>TRBJ2-7|TRBV7-2|NA|TRBD2
CASSPTSGAFYEQYF
TGTGCCAGCAGCCCAACTAGCGGGGCCTTCTACGAGCAGTACTTC
>TRBJ1-5|TRBV19|NA|TRBD1
CASSFTGTGGSEPQHF
TGTGCCAGTAGTTTCACCGGGACAGGGGGCAGTGAGCCCCAGCATTTT
>TRBJ1-3|TRBV10-3|NA|NA
CASSPSPGFGNTIYF
TGTGCCAGCTCCCCAAGTCCAGGCTTTGGAAACACCATATATTTT
>TRBJ2-1|TRBV7-8|few|NA
CASSLVGGAYNEQFF
TGTGCCAGCAGCTTAGTGGGGGGGGCGTACAATGAGCAGTTCTTC
>TRBJ1-1|TRBV28|once|TRBD1
CASSLPGGVVTEAFF
TGTGCCAGCAGTTTACCAGGGGGCGTTGTCACTGAAGCTTTCTTT
>TRBJ2-6|TRBV6-1|few|NA
CASWAGAGANVLTF
TGTGCCAGCTGGGCAGGGGCTGGGGCCAACGTCCTGACTTTC
>TRBJ2-7|TRBV10-3|NA|TRBD2
CASHSGGSSYEQYF
TGTGCCTCACATAGCGGGGGGAGCTCCTACGAGCAGTACTTC
>TRBJ2-5|TRBV29-1|NA|NA
CSVVRRAGSGGETQYF
TGCAGCGTTGTTAGGAGGGCAGGGTCGGGCGGAGAGACCCAGTACTTC
>TRBJ2-1|TRBV7-9|NA|NA
CASSLAGGLYNEQFF
TGTGCCAGCAGCTTAGCGGGAGGCCTCTACAATGAGCAGTTCTTC
>TRBJ2-1|TRBV6-4|NA|TRBD2
CASSDGLAGDEQFF
TGTGCCAGCAGTGACGGACTAGCGGGGGATGAGCAGTTCTTC
>TRBJ2-3|TRBV6-5|few|NA
CASSYDGSTDTQYF
TGTGCCAGCAGTTACGACGGGAGCACAGATACGCAGTATTTT
>TRBJ1-1|TRBV7-9|NA|NA
CASSLATEAFF
TGTGCCAGCAGCTTGGCCACTGAAGCTTTCTTT
>TRBJ2-1|TRBV6-5|NA|TRBD1
CASRQPGTGLNEQFF
TGTGCCAGCAGACAACCCGGGACAGGGCTTAATGAGCAGTTCTTC
>TRBJ2-7|TRBV5-4|NA|NA
CASSLDSGPYEQYF
TGTGCCAGCAGCTTGGACAGTGGCCCCTACGAGCAGTACTTC
>TRBJ2-1|TRBV12-5|NA|NA
CASGLDLYNEQFF
TGTGCTAGTGGTTTGGACCTATACAATGAGCAGTTCTTC
>TRBJ2-3|TRBV25-1|NA|TRBD2
CASRGTSGADTQYF
TGTGCCAGTAGGGGGACTAGCGGGGCAGATACGCAGTATTTT
>TRBJ2-7|TRBV5-1|NA|NA
CASSTLQGSYEQYF
TGCGCCAGCAGCACCTTACAGGGCTCCTACGAGCAGTACTTC
>TRBJ2-5|TRBV9|NA|TRBD2
CASSVGPLAGGWETQYF
TGTGCCAGCAGCGTAGGCCCCCTAGCGGGGGGCTGGGAGACCCAGTACTTC
>TRBJ2-3|TRBV27|NA|TRBD2
CASRSLELAVSTDTQYF
TGTGCCAGCAGGTCACTCGAGCTAGCGGTCAGCACAGATACGCAGTATTTT
>TRBJ2-3|TRBV25-1|NA|TRBD2
CASSYSGEGDTQYF
TGTGCCAGCAGTTATAGCGGGGAGGGGGATACGCAGTATTTT
>TRBJ1-2|TRBV5-6|few|NA
CASSLRGQPGYTF
TGTGCCAGCAGCTTGAGAGGACAGCCGGGCTACACCTTC
>TRBJ2-7|TRBV7-8|NA|NA
CASSLTHPSYEQYF
TGTGCCAGCAGCTTAACACACCCCTCCTACGAGCAGTACTTC
>TRBJ1-2|TRBV6-6|NA|NA
CASTSNYGYTF
TGTGCCAGCACATCTAACTATGGCTACACCTTC
>TRBJ1-6|TRBV7-9|NA|NA
CASSAENSPLHF
TGTGCCAGCAGCGCAGAAAATTCACCCCTCCACTTT
>TRBJ1-3|TRBV6-1|NA|NA
CASSEGPNGNTIYF
TGTGCCAGCAGTGAAGGGCCAAATGGAAACACCATATATTTT
>TRBJ2-3|TRBV5-1|NA|NA
CASRFGPSTDTQYF
TGCGCCAGCAGGTTTGGGCCGAGCACAGATACGCAGTATTTT
>TRBJ1-6|TRBV6-1|once|NA
CASSDYPPLHF
TGTGCCAGCAGTGATTATCCACCCCTCCACTTT
>TRBJ1-5|TRBV7-2|NA|TRBD1
CASSPRTGGDQPQHF
TGTGCCAGCAGCCCCCGGACAGGGGGAGATCAGCCCCAGCATTTT
>TRBJ2-2|TRBV29-1|NA|TRBD1
CSVAAGGRSGELFF
TGCAGCGTTGCGGCAGGGGGAAGGTCCGGGGAGCTGTTTTTT
>TRBJ1-1|TRBV19|once|NA
CASSIVAGLTEAFF
TGTGCCAGTAGTATCGTAGCAGGGCTGACTGAAGCTTTCTTT
>TRBJ1-1|TRBV28|NA|NA
CASSQNTEAFF
TGTGCCAGCAGTCAGAACACTGAAGCTTTCTTT
>TRBJ1-2|TRBV10-3|NA|NA
CAISESSGAGYGYTF
TGTGCCATCAGTGAGTCGAGTGGGGCAGGCTATGGCTACACCTTC
>TRBJ1-1|TRBV2|NA|NA
CASSEGGWDTEAFF
TGTGCCAGCAGTGAGGGGGGTTGGGACACTGAAGCTTTCTTT
>TRBJ2-3|TRBV5-1|NA|NA
CASSLGPSDGDTQYF
TGCGCCAGCAGCCTCGGCCCTAGCGATGGAGATACGCAGTATTTT
>TRBJ1-5|TRBV15|NA|NA
CATSWAKDSNQPQHF
TGTGCCACCAGCTGGGCGAAGGATAGCAATCAGCCCCAGCATTTT